The 27 T cell receptor beta chains below were found in one sample sequenced in a study of naive and memory T cell subsets. Both TRBC1 and TRBC2 were covered by a beta constant-region primer of two equimolar oligonucleotides. TCRdb re-called the UMI-ligation and nested PCR reads through MiXCR, storing one row per CDR3 protein. The sample carries 70,000 to 95,000 distinct CDR3 sequences, about 6.5% recorded once. Material for sequencing was central memory CD4+ T cells from blood. These receptors came from a human donor in good health.

This clonotype was recorded a few times. The chain uses TRBV7-6 and TRBJ1-1; maybe TRBD1 (6 bases). The CDR3 covers 16 residues. V was clipped by 0 bases and J by 4 bases, with 15 bases between them. Germline CDR1 is SGHVS and CDR2 is FNYEAQ. The CDR3 loop reads CASSLARGGQATEAFF. Here the CDR3 DNA reads TGTGCCAGCAGCTTAGCCCGCGGGGGGCAGGCCACTGAAGCTTTCTTT.

J is TRBJ2-1 and V is TRBV4-2, with a weak D call TRBD2 (6 bases). The CDR3 length is 17 residues. The germline gives CDR1 LGHNA, CDR2 YNFKEQ. Trimming took 0 bases from V and 3 from J, leaving 15 bases between them. DNA for the CDR3: TGTGCCAGCAGCCAAGAACGAGGGAGGTGGGGCTACAATGAGCAGTTCTTC. Encoded protein: CASSQERGRWGYNEQFF.

The chain couples TRBV3-1 to TRBJ1-5; 10 nucleotides line up with TRBD1. The CDR3 runs 16 residues. Looked up from germline, CDR1 is LGHDT and CDR2 is YNNKEL (reference sequence). J was trimmed by 3 bases and V by 3 bases; bases with no gene match: 5. CDR3 sequence: CASSQGQGLTNQPQHF. The CDR3 DNA sequence: TGTGCCAGCAGCCAGGGACAGGGGCTTACCAATCAGCCCCAGCATTTT.

This clonotype was counted ten times or more. This chain uses TRBV3-1 with TRBJ2-1; 7 bases are a match to TRBD2. V trimming: 1 base; J trimming: 7 bases; junction bases outside the gene matches: 13. Germline assignment: CDR1 LGHDT and CDR2 YNNKEL (reference sequence). The CDR3 runs to 17 residues. CDR3 sequence (DNA): TGTGCCAGCAGCCAAGCTCTCAGGGCGGAGGGAGGGAATGAGCAGTTCTTC. Translation gives CASSQALRAEGGNEQFF.

This clonotype was recorded at least ten times. This chain uses TRBV12-3 or TRBV12-4 with TRBJ1-1, with a weak D call TRBD1 (6 bases). The CDR3 totals 15 residues. V was clipped by 3 bases and J by 1 base, with 12 bases between them. The CDR3 protein is CASSLGAGRNTEAFF. In nucleotides, the CDR3 is TGTGCCAGCAGTTTGGGGGCAGGGAGGAACACTGAAGCTTTCTTT.

In its sample, this clonotype was seen a few times. The rearrangement uses TRBV2 and TRBJ2-2, with D perhaps TRBD2 (6 bases). V was shortened by 5 bases and J by 2 bases, with 12 bases between the two germline ends. The CDR3 extends over 15 amino acids. Germline V gene data show CDR1 as SNHLY and CDR2 as FYNNEI. CDR3 sequence reads: CASSRGATNTGELFF. The DNA of the CDR3 is TGTGCCAGCAGTCGCGGGGCCACAAACACCGGGGAGCTGTTTTTT.

Only one count was recorded for this clonotype. This may stem from a read error, because a much larger clone lies one nucleotide away. The chain joins TRBV27 to TRBJ2-7; 8 nucleotides line up with TRBD1. The CDR3 is 15 amino acids. Germline V CDR1 and CDR2: MNHEY, SMNVEV (reference sequence). DNA of the CDR3: TGTGCCAGCAGTTTTCAGGGGGCTGCGGAAGGGGAGCAGTCCTTC. As protein: CASSFQGAAEGEQSF.

This clonotype was found many times. The chain has TRBV5-5 and TRBJ2-1; maybe TRBD1 (6 bases). This CDR3 contains 13 residues. CDR1 is SGHKS, CDR2 YYEKEE, per germline (reference sequence). Trimming shortened V by 0 bases and J by 6 bases, and 7 bases separated the two germline ends. The CDR3 loop reads CASSLVRGNEQFF. In DNA, the CDR3 is TGTGCCAGCAGCTTGGTCAGGGGCAATGAGCAGTTCTTC. The whole variable domain, remainder taken from reference TRBV5-5 and TRBJ2-1, is DAGVTQSPTHLIKTRGQQVTLRCSPISGHKSVSWYQQVLGQGPQFIFQYYEKEERGRGNFPDRFSARQFPNYSSELNVNALLLGDSALYLCASSLVRGNEQFFGPGTRLTVL.

The genes are TRBV19 and TRBJ1-6; no clear D gene. Trimming removed 2 bases at V and 7 bases at J, with 6 bases between. The CDR3 sequence is 13 residues long. Germline CDR1 reads LNHDA; CDR2 reads SQIVND (reference sequence). The CDR3: CASSIYRNSPLHF. The CDR3 DNA follows: TGTGCCAGTAGTATATACAGAAATTCACCCCTCCACTTT.

A few counts support this clonotype. V and J are TRBV10-3 and TRBJ2-5; D gene unclear. The V gene lost 2 bases and the J gene lost 5 bases, with 9 bases spanning the gap. This CDR3 has 13 residues. CDR1 and CDR2 from the germline V gene are ENHRY and SYGVKD. CDR3 residues: CAISEGSGETQYF. As DNA, the CDR3 is TGTGCCATCAGTGAGGGCTCGGGCGAGACCCAGTACTTC.

A few counts support this clonotype. The chain is built from TRBV25-1 and TRBJ2-5; D perhaps matches TRBD2 (6 bases). Germline CDR1 is MGHDK and CDR2 is SYGVNS. CDR3 length: 15 amino acids. The V end lost 2 bases, the J end lost 5 bases, and 15 bases lay between the germline ends. Here the CDR3 DNA reads TGTGCCAGCAGTGAAGGTCGGGAGCTCTGGGAGACCCAGTACTTC. Translated: CASSEGRELWETQYF.

The chain carries TRBV15 and TRBJ2-6; D ambiguous. V lost 9 bases, J lost 2 bases, and 11 bases lay in between. Germline-derived CDR1 and CDR2 are LNHNV and YYDKDF (reference sequence). The CDR3 runs to 14 residues. For the CDR3, the DNA is TGTGCCACGAAGAGTCAGACTGGGGCCAACGTCCTGACTTTC. This translates into CATKSQTGANVLTF.

V gene TRBV6-2 or TRBV6-3 combines with J gene TRBJ2-3, with 10 bases matching TRBD2. Germline V gene lookup returns CDR1 MNHEY and CDR2 SVGEGT. The CDR3 is made up of 15 amino acids. The ends lost 6 bases at V and 6 bases at J; junction bases unmatched: 9. The CDR3 region is CASSIAGGFVDTQYF. The CDR3 bases are TGTGCCAGCAGCATAGCGGGAGGTTTCGTGGATACGCAGTATTTT.

The table lists this clonotype with many counts. This chain uses TRBV28 with TRBJ2-7; D is uncertain. Germline lookup yields CDR1 MDHEN and CDR2 SYDVKM. The V end was cut by 1 base, the J end by 3 bases, with 1 base between. This CDR3 spans 11 amino acids. The CDR3 protein is CASSLFYEQYF. CDR3 sequence (DNA): TGTGCCAGCAGTTTATTCTACGAGCAGTACTTC. The whole variable domain, remainder taken from reference TRBV28 and TRBJ2-7, is DVKVTQSSRYLVKRTGEKVFLECVQDMDHENMFWYRQDPGLGLRLIYFSYDVKMKEKGDIPEGYSVSREKKERFSLILESASTNQTSMYLCASSLFYEQYFGPGTRLTVT.

The V gene is TRBV7-9, the J gene TRBJ2-3; D not resolved. The germline V gene encodes CDR1 SEHNR and CDR2 FQNEAQ (reference sequence). This CDR3 comprises 15 residues. The V gene lost 1 base and the J gene lost 3 bases, with 11 bases spanning the gap. Here the CDR3 DNA reads TGTGCCAGCAGCTTAGACGTTGCGATGACAGATACGCAGTATTTT. Translating it yields CASSLDVAMTDTQYF. Using reference TRBV7-9 and TRBJ2-3 for the parts outside the CDR3, the full variable domain is DTGVSQNPRHKITKRGQNVTFRCDPISEHNRLYWYRQTLGQGPEFLTYFQNEAQLEKSRLLSDRFSAERPKGSFSTLEIQRTEQGDSAMYLCASSLDVAMTDTQYFGPGTRLTVL.

This chain uses TRBV7-2 with TRBJ2-7; D could derive from TRBD1 or TRBD2 (7 bases each). The CDR3 has 16 residues. The V and J ends lost 4 bases and 2 bases respectively, with 18 bases between them. Germline values: CDR1 SGHTA, CDR2 FQGNSA. The chain's CDR3 is CASSSRGGGRPYEQYF. In nucleotides, the CDR3 is TGTGCCAGCAGCTCCAGGGGGGGTGGGAGACCCTACGAGCAGTACTTC.

This chain links TRBV5-1 with TRBJ2-7; 7 nucleotides line up with TRBD1. The CDR3 is made up of 16 amino acids. Trimming at V came to 4 bases and at J to 5 bases, leaving 15 bases not matched to a gene. Germline V gives CDR1 SGHRS, CDR2 YFSETQ. The CDR3 protein is CASSLDSLRGRNEQYF. CDR3 nucleotides: TGCGCCAGCAGCCTTGATTCGCTCAGGGGGAGAAACGAGCAGTACTTC.

Concerning this clonotype itself: Given the absence of the conserved phenylalanine or tryptophan at the CDR3 end, a read error is likely. This chain links TRBV15 with TRBJ2-7; no reliable D call. CDR1 and CDR2 (germline): LNHNV, YYDKDF (reference sequence). This CDR3 contains 13 residues. The V end was cut by 3 bases, the J end by 7 bases, with 13 bases between. The CDR3 reads CATSRDPLWEQYL. The DNA of the CDR3 is TGTGCCACCAGCAGGGACCCACTTTGGGAGCAGTACCTC.

This clonotype appeared a few times. The chain has TRBV7-2 and TRBJ1-5; D perhaps matches TRBD1 (5 bases). CDR1 SGHTA and CDR2 FQGNSA come from the germline V gene. V was clipped by 1 base and J by 2 bases, with 9 bases between them. CDR3 size: 15 residues. CDR3 amino acids: CASSLGGTGNQPQHF. The CDR3 DNA is TGTGCCAGCAGCTTAGGGGGGACGGGCAATCAGCCCCAGCATTTT.

This clonotype was detected ten times or more. The rearrangement joins TRBV7-8 to TRBJ1-5; D is unclear. This CDR3 spans 17 amino acids. V shed 5 bases and J shed 2 bases, with 19 bases lying between them. Germline loops: CDR1 SGHVS, CDR2 FQNEAQ. DNA for the CDR3: TGTGCCAGCAGCCGGCGACTGCACATGTGGGGCAATCAGCCCCAGCATTTT. It encodes CASSRRLHMWGNQPQHF.

The chain employs TRBV30 and TRBJ1-5; D gene unclear. In germline, CDR1 is GTSNPN, CDR2 SVGIG (reference sequence). There are 14 residues in the CDR3. V gave up 0 bases and J gave up 7 bases, with 13 bases separating them. Here the CDR3 reads CAWSVGGVLQPQHF. In nucleotides, the CDR3 is TGTGCCTGGAGTGTCGGTGGGGTATTGCAGCCCCAGCATTTT. The variable domain in full, completed from reference TRBV30 and TRBJ1-5, reads SQTIHQWPATLVQPVGSPLSLECTVEGTSNPNLYWYRQAAGRGLQLLFYSVGIGQISSEVPQNLSASRPQDRQFILSSKKLLLSDSGFYLCAWSVGGVLQPQHFGDGTRLSIL.

This clonotype was detected only a few times. The CDR3 nucleotides read TGTGCCACCAGTGACGTTGTGTACAATGAGCAGTTCTTC. As protein: CATSDVVYNEQFF. V and J are TRBV24-1 and TRBJ2-1; D uncertain. Germline assignment: CDR1 KGHDR and CDR2 SFDVKD. This CDR3 spans 13 amino acids. Trimming shortened V by 4 bases and J by 4 bases, and 7 bases separated the two germline ends.

This clonotype was observed a handful of times. This chain joins TRBV12-3 or TRBV12-4 and TRBJ1-2; D is uncertain. With 5 bases removed from V and 0 bases from J, the gap between germline ends came to 13 bases. The CDR3 extends over 15 amino acids. The CDR3 reads CASSLYKRSNYGYTF. Here the CDR3 DNA reads TGTGCCAGCAGTCTCTATAAGAGATCTAACTATGGCTACACCTTC.

The chain combines TRBV4-3 with TRBJ2-1, with 9 bases matching TRBD1. Trimming at V came to 1 base and at J to 8 bases, leaving 12 bases not matched to a gene. This CDR3 is 17 amino acids long. Germline CDR1 LGHNA, CDR2 YSLEER. This chain's CDR3 is CASSQGAGTGRLHEQFF. CDR3 DNA: TGCGCCAGCAGCCAAGGGGCCGGGACAGGGCGTCTCCATGAGCAGTTCTTC.

V gene TRBV5-1 combines with J gene TRBJ2-1; 12 positions match TRBD2. After removal of 3 bases from V and 5 bases from J, the junction contained 6 bases not matched to a gene. CDR3 size: 16 residues. CDR1 SGHRS and CDR2 YFSETQ come from the germline V gene. The CDR3 sequence is CASSYGLAGSNNEQFF. CDR3 DNA sequence: TGCGCCAGCAGCTACGGACTAGCGGGAAGTAACAATGAGCAGTTCTTC.

This clonotype occurred many times. The chain combines TRBV7-6 with TRBJ2-7; TRBD1 or TRBD2 may be the D gene (5 bases each). V lost 5 bases and J 0 bases, leaving 14 bases between the germline ends. This CDR3 contains 15 residues. The V gene's germline CDR1 is SGHVS and CDR2 FNYEAQ. In nucleotides, the CDR3 is TGTGCCAGCAGCCGAGGGACGGAGAGCTCCTACGAGCAGTACTTC. Its translation is CASSRGTESSYEQYF.

This clonotype was picked up many times. The V gene is TRBV7-9, the J gene TRBJ2-7; possibly TRBD1 for D (6 bases). Looked up from germline, CDR1 is SEHNR and CDR2 is FQNEAQ (reference sequence). V lost 11 bases to trimming and J lost 3 bases, with 11 bases between them. CDR3 length: 11 amino acids. CDR3 in amino acids: CAGQRDYEQYF. The CDR3 DNA follows: TGTGCCGGACAGAGAGACTACGAGCAGTACTTC.